The clone carrying this T cell receptor beta chain was observed many times. The target antigen is unknown. The data are from a study of T cell repertoires in cytomegalovirus infection. The overall study: Indications came from public TCR beta signatures; they pointed to CMV infection and to a matching HLA type. Study results and limitations: Dominating the ex vivo response were HLA-C-restricted CMV-specific TCR beta clonotypes. The cumulative frequency of public TCR beta families distinguished individuals who carried CMV together with the relevant HLA.

Per germline, CDR1 SEHNR and CDR2 FQNEAQ (reference sequence). The CDR3 consists of 12 residues. Trimming left V 4 bases short and J 4 bases short, with 5 bases between. TCRdb re-called the reads through MiXCR, storing one row per CDR3 protein. The profile covers about 130,000 distinct CDR3 sequences, with less than 9.5% appearing a single time and about 9.4% taken by the ten largest. Input material: PBMCs. The chain combines TRBV7-9 with TRBJ2-1; D gene ambiguous. The sequence was obtained from a human donor in good health (CMV status not recorded). Some clones in this sample may be carry-over from other donors' samples. CDR3 DNA: TGTGCCAGCAGCTCCGAATACAATGAGCAGTTCTTC. Its protein product is CASSSEYNEQFF.